This T cell receptor beta chain was documented in a study of shared clonotypes between healthy human individuals. The V gene end was trimmed by 6 bases and the J gene end by 4 bases; junction bases not matched to a gene: 5. Germline assignment: CDR1 MNHEY and CDR2 SVGAGI. This CDR3 has 14 residues. Method: immunoSEQ multiplex PCR; TCRdb's copy keeps in-frame clones and lacks some. The table includes approximately 2.5 million clones, approximately 94% detected once. The V and J genes are TRBV6-5 and TRBJ2-5; 10 nucleotides match TRBD1. The receptor was derived from a man between 18 and 29 years old in good health. The sample consisted of naive CD4+ T cells sorted from blood. Sample subset: CD45RA+ positively selected. For the CDR3, the DNA is TGTGCCAGCAGCCGACAGGGGGCTCGAGAGACCCAGTACTTC. This encodes CASSRQGARETQYF.